Following are 30 T cell receptor beta chains from one sample sequenced in a study of shared clonotypes between healthy human individuals. Here immunoSEQ multiplex PCR was the method, and the copy in TCRdb shows in-frame clones only, minus some. The sample has over a million clones, roughly 96% seen once; the top ten hold roughly 1.2%. Sequencing was performed on naive CD4+ T cells sorted from blood. This sample's subset: CD45RA+ positively selected. Source of these receptors: a man between 25 and 39 years old in good health.

This rearrangement joins TRBV14 to TRBJ2-1, with a possible D match to TRBD2 (6 bases). The V end lost 4 bases, the J end lost 6 bases, and 19 bases lay between the germline ends. This CDR3 has 16 residues. Looked up from germline, CDR1 is SGHDN and CDR2 is FVKESK. The CDR3 loop reads CASSRFSGGVLNEQFF. CDR3 DNA: TGTGCCAGCAGCCGTTTCTCTGGCGGGGTCCTCAATGAGCAGTTCTTC.

This chain connects TRBV10-3 to TRBJ1-5, with D perhaps matching TRBD1 (6 bases). Trimming stripped 0 bases from V and 5 bases from J, with 11 bases between. CDR1 and CDR2 from the germline V gene are ENHRY and SYGVKD. The CDR3 totals 15 residues. The CDR3 loop is CAISESSRGDQPQHF. CDR3 in DNA: TGTGCCATCAGTGAGTCAAGTAGGGGGGATCAGCCCCAGCATTTT.

The chain employs TRBV18 and TRBJ1-1; 9 bases fit TRBD1. V lost 5 bases, J lost 1 base, and 8 bases stayed unmatched. The CDR3 consists of 16 residues. Germline CDR1 and CDR2: KGHSH and LQKENI. The DNA for the CDR3 is TGTGCCAGCTCAAGACGGACAGGGGTCAAGAACACTGAAGCTTTCTTT. Translating it yields CASSRRTGVKNTEAFF.

The CDR3 reads CASSPDRATWNTGELFF. CDR3 DNA: TGTGCCAGCAGCCCAGACAGGGCAACCTGGAACACCGGGGAGCTGTTTTTT. The gene calls are TRBV11-2 and TRBJ2-2; TRBD1 aligns across 7 bases. The CDR3 covers 17 residues. V was pared by 5 bases and J by 1 base, with 10 bases of the junction left unmatched. From germline, CDR1 is SGHAT and CDR2 FQNNGV.

The chain combines TRBV4-1 with TRBJ2-3; D is unresolved. Per the germline V gene, CDR1 is MGHRA and CDR2 is YSYEKL. The ends were cut back, 2 bases at V and 1 base at J, with 13 bases in the middle. This CDR3 spans 16 amino acids. The CDR3 is CASSQTKGIRTDTQYF. CDR3 in DNA: TGCGCCAGCAGCCAAACGAAAGGGATCCGCACAGATACGCAGTATTTT.

The gene calls are TRBV30 and TRBJ2-3; either TRBD1 or TRBD2 may supply D (5 bases each). CDR1 is GTSNPN, CDR2 SVGIG, per germline (reference sequence). CDR3 length: 14 amino acids. With 2 bases removed from V and 2 bases from J, the gap between germline ends came to 11 bases. DNA of the CDR3: TGTGCCTGGAGTAGCCGGGACCCCACAGATACGCAGTATTTT. Translated, it gives CAWSSRDPTDTQYF. The variable domain in full, completed from reference TRBV30 and TRBJ2-3, reads SQTIHQWPATLVQPVGSPLSLECTVEGTSNPNLYWYRQAAGRGLQLLFYSVGIGQISSEVPQNLSASRPQDRQFILSSKKLLLSDSGFYLCAWSSRDPTDTQYFGPGTRLTVL.

The chain combines TRBV29-1 with TRBJ1-1, with D unresolved. The CDR3 totals 13 residues. Germline lookup yields CDR1 SQVTM and CDR2 ANQGSEA. Between the trimmed V and J ends, which lost 3 bases and 0 bases, there was a span of 8 bases. CDR3 sequence: CSVDNGVNTEAFF. The CDR3 nucleotides are TGCAGCGTTGATAACGGAGTGAACACTGAAGCTTTCTTT.

As for this clone: Other DNA sequences of this sample code for an identical CDR3. The V and J genes are TRBV6-5 and TRBJ1-5; the D gene is possibly TRBD1 (5 bases). Trimming shortened V by 4 bases and J by 7 bases, and 11 bases separated the two germline ends. Germline V gene sequence: CDR1 MNHEY, CDR2 SVGAGI. This CDR3 is built from 13 residues. CDR3 region: CASSSQGGQPQHF. CDR3 nucleotide sequence: TGTGCCAGCAGTTCGCAGGGAGGGCAGCCCCAGCATTTT.

The chain employs TRBV14 and TRBJ2-1, with TRBD2 identical over 13 bases. The CDR3 totals 14 residues. V was pared by 7 bases and J by 14 bases, with 11 bases of the junction left unmatched. From germline, CDR1 is SGHDN and CDR2 FVKESK. For the CDR3, the DNA is TGTGCCAGCACCGGATCACTAGCGGGAGGGGGAAAGTTCTTC. Its translation: CASTGSLAGGGKFF.

The J gene is TRBJ2-2, the V gene TRBV28, with TRBD1 matching 8 bases. This CDR3 contains 15 residues. Looked up from germline, CDR1 is MDHEN and CDR2 is SYDVKM. J gave up 3 bases and V 5 bases, and 5 bases lay outside the gene matches. CDR3 coding DNA: TGTGCCAGCAGTCCCCGACAGGGGTACACCGGGGAGCTGTTTTTT. Protein: CASSPRQGYTGELFF.

The gene calls are TRBV7-6 and TRBJ2-5; no reliable D call. Between the trimmed V and J ends, which lost 5 bases and 2 bases, there was a span of 12 bases. Germline loops: CDR1 SGHVS, CDR2 FNYEAQ. The CDR3 sequence is 14 residues long. The DNA for the CDR3 is TGTGCCAGCAGCCCCTCCTTGCGGCAAGAGACCCAGTACTTC. Protein: CASSPSLRQETQYF.

The chain employs TRBV28 and TRBJ2-3; TRBD1 or TRBD2 may be the D gene (5 bases each). CDR3 length: 15 residues. In germline, CDR1 is MDHEN, CDR2 SYDVKM. Trimming left V 5 bases short and J 4 bases short, with 16 bases between. CDR3 region: CASSRDPSRADTQYF. Written as DNA, the CDR3 is TGTGCCAGCAGTAGGGACCCTAGTCGGGCAGATACGCAGTATTTT.

The chain has TRBV5-1 and TRBJ2-3; D not certain. With 6 bases removed from V and 1 base from J, the gap between germline ends came to 12 bases. CDR3 size: 14 residues. Germline assignment: CDR1 SGHRS and CDR2 YFSETQ. The CDR3 nucleotides are TGCGCCAGCAAATCTTACGACGGCACAGATACGCAGTATTTT. Protein product: CASKSYDGTDTQYF.

This chain uses TRBV2 with TRBJ2-7, with TRBD1 identical over 8 bases. Germline trimming cut 7 bases from V and 2 bases from J; bases unmatched to any gene: 1. CDR3 length: 12 amino acids. Per germline, CDR1 SNHLY and CDR2 FYNNEI. The chain's CDR3 is CASKQGAYEQYF. The CDR3 coding sequence is TGTGCCAGCAAACAGGGGGCCTACGAGCAGTACTTC.

Notes on this clone: Other DNA variants within this sample encode the same CDR3. The rearrangement uses TRBV28 and TRBJ1-4; TRBD1 matches 7 bases. CDR1 and CDR2 from the germline V gene are MDHEN and SYDVKM. With 5 bases clipped from V and 3 bases from J, the junction kept 6 bases outside the gene matches. The CDR3 has 15 amino acids. Here the CDR3 reads CASSPTGAPNEKLFF. DNA of the CDR3: TGTGCCAGCAGTCCCACAGGGGCACCTAATGAAAAACTGTTTTTT.

J is TRBJ1-1 and V is TRBV5-6; 9 bases align to TRBD1. The trim removed 5 bases at V and 2 bases at J, leaving 4 bases unmatched. The length of the CDR3 is 14 residues. CDR1 is SGHDT, CDR2 YYEEEE, per germline. The CDR3 protein is CASRGQGLNTEAFF. As DNA, the CDR3 is TGTGCCAGCAGGGGACAGGGTCTAAACACTGAAGCTTTCTTT.

Details on this clone: Germline is not matched at one junction end, which may reflect a read error. The genes are TRBV19 and TRBJ2-7, with D unclear. There are 14 residues in the CDR3. CDR1 and CDR2 from the germline V gene are LNHDA and SQIVND (reference sequence). CDR3 residues: CASRIGPGPGEQYF. In DNA form, the CDR3 reads TGTGCCAGTAGAATAGGGCCTGGCCCGGGCGAGCAGTACTTC.

The rearrangement links TRBV6-1 to TRBJ2-2; a weak D match, TRBD2 (6 bases). V shed 3 bases and J shed 2 bases, with 10 bases lying between them. This CDR3 spans 15 amino acids. Germline V gives CDR1 MNHNS, CDR2 SASEGT. The CDR3 DNA follows: TGTGCCAGCAGTGAGTGGAGGGCCAACACCGGGGAGCTGTTTTTT. Encoded protein: CASSEWRANTGELFF.

The rearrangement uses TRBV19 and TRBJ1-5; the D gene is possibly TRBD1 (6 bases). Trimming pared 5 bases from V and 7 bases from J, leaving 12 bases between. The CDR3 has 13 residues. Germline V lookup: CDR1 LNHDA, CDR2 SQIVND (reference sequence). The DNA for the CDR3 is TGTGCCAGTAGTGAGGGGGGGGTACAGCCCCAGCATTTT. It codes for CASSEGGVQPQHF. The full variable domain, its missing parts supplied by reference TRBV19 and TRBJ1-5, is DGGITQSPKYLFRKEGQNVTLSCEQNLNHDAMYWYRQDPGQGLRLIYYSQIVNDFQKGDIAEGYSVSREKKESFPLTVTSAQKNPTAFYLCASSEGGVQPQHFGDGTRLSIL.

The rearrangement uses TRBV2 and TRBJ1-2; 8 nucleotides align to TRBD1. CDR1 and CDR2 (germline): SNHLY, FYNNEI. J was trimmed by 8 bases and V by 3 bases; bases with no gene match: 5. This CDR3 has 13 amino acids. The CDR3 here is CASSDRGLEGYTF. The CDR3 DNA sequence: TGTGCCAGCAGTGACAGGGGGCTTGAAGGCTACACCTTC. Together with reference TRBV2 and TRBJ1-2, the CDR3 gives the full variable domain: EPEVTQTPSHQVTQMGQEVILRCVPISNHLYFYWYRQILGQKVEFLVSFYNNEISEKSEIFDDQFSVERPDGSNFTLKIRSTKLEDSAMYFCASSDRGLEGYTFGSGTRLTVV.

In its sample, this clone was seen a few times. The rearrangement links TRBV27 to TRBJ1-5; D unclear. Germline V lookup: CDR1 MNHEY, CDR2 SMNVEV (reference sequence). V dropped 4 bases and J dropped 7 bases, with 14 bases sitting between them. This CDR3 has 14 residues. The CDR3 nucleotides are TGTGCCAGCAGTTCGCTTCCACTGAGGCAGCCCCAGCATTTT. This translates into CASSSLPLRQPQHF.

A single count supports this clone. The chain uses TRBV6-5 and TRBJ2-7; D is perhaps TRBD1 (6 bases). The CDR3 has 11 residues. Germline assignment: CDR1 MNHEY and CDR2 SVGAGI. The V end was cut by 4 bases, the J end by 5 bases, with 6 bases between. As DNA, the CDR3 is TGTGCCAGCAGTTCAGGGGACGAGCAGTACTTC. Its translation: CASSSGDEQYF.

This clone was picked up one time. The chain joins TRBV28 to TRBJ2-5; D remains unclear. Germline values: CDR1 MDHEN, CDR2 SYDVKM. The CDR3 contains 14 residues. V was shortened by 1 base and J by 7 bases, with 13 bases between the two germline ends. CDR3 coding DNA: TGTGCCAGCAGTTTATCGTCGAGGTTAGGGACCCAGTACTTC. It specifies CASSLSSRLGTQYF.

The J gene is TRBJ2-2, the V gene TRBV10-3, with TRBD1 matching 7 bases. Looked up from germline, CDR1 is ENHRY and CDR2 is SYGVKD. V shed 0 bases and J 6 bases; nucleotides not matched to a gene: 10. CDR3 length: 17 amino acids. The CDR3 DNA is TGTGCCATCAGTGAGTCGACCTTAAGAGACAGGGCCGGGGAGCTGTTTTTT. Its translation: CAISESTLRDRAGELFF.

The table lists this clone with a count of one. V and J are TRBV6-6 and TRBJ2-6; D uncertain. The ends were cut back, 7 bases at V and 0 bases at J, with 10 bases in the middle. The CDR3 contains 15 residues. Germline V CDR1 and CDR2: MNHNY, SVGAGI (reference sequence). The CDR3 sequence: CASTFALSGANVLTF. In DNA form, the CDR3 reads TGTGCCAGCACCTTCGCGCTCTCTGGGGCCAACGTCCTGACTTTC.

This chain connects TRBV7-2 to TRBJ2-7; D remains ambiguous. The length of the CDR3 is 12 residues. Looked up from germline, CDR1 is SGHTA and CDR2 is FQGNSA. The V end lost 2 bases, the J end lost 3 bases, and 5 bases lay between the germline ends. Written as DNA, the CDR3 is TGTGCCAGCAGCTTATATGGCTACGAGCAGTACTTC. This codes for CASSLYGYEQYF.

V and J are TRBV28 and TRBJ1-5; a weak D match, TRBD1 (5 bases). CDR1 MDHEN and CDR2 SYDVKM come from the germline V gene. This CDR3 is 14 amino acids long. V was cut by 5 bases and J by 4 bases, with 12 bases left in between. In DNA, the CDR3 is TGTGCCAGCAGTCACCAGGGAAGGAATCAGCCCCAGCATTTT. Amino acid sequence: CASSHQGRNQPQHF.

The CDR3 reads CASSELYRDRVLAINEKLFF. CDR3 bases: TGTGCCAGCAGCGAACTTTACCGGGACAGGGTCCTCGCGATTAATGAAAAACTGTTTTTT. The chain joins TRBV2 to TRBJ1-4, with TRBD1 identical over 9 bases. J gave up 4 bases and V 6 bases, and 21 bases lay outside the gene matches. Germline V gene data show CDR1 as SNHLY and CDR2 as FYNNEI. This CDR3 contains 20 residues.

V gene TRBV5-5 combines with J gene TRBJ2-5; 10 bases are a match to TRBD1. J was trimmed by 1 base and V by 6 bases; bases with no gene match: 6. The length of the CDR3 is 15 residues. Germline CDR1 and CDR2: SGHKS and YYEKEE (reference sequence). CDR3 protein: CASKPGQGIQETQYF. CDR3 nucleotide sequence: TGTGCCAGCAAACCGGGACAGGGGATCCAAGAGACCCAGTACTTC.

The chain combines TRBV7-9 with TRBJ1-5; D is perhaps TRBD1 (5 bases). Trimming took 1 base from V and 5 from J, leaving 15 bases between them. Germline lookup yields CDR1 SEHNR and CDR2 FQNEAQ (reference sequence). The CDR3 runs 16 residues. The chain's CDR3 is CASSLDVGTGDQPQHF. In DNA form, the CDR3 reads TGTGCCAGCAGCTTAGACGTCGGGACGGGCGATCAGCCCCAGCATTTT.